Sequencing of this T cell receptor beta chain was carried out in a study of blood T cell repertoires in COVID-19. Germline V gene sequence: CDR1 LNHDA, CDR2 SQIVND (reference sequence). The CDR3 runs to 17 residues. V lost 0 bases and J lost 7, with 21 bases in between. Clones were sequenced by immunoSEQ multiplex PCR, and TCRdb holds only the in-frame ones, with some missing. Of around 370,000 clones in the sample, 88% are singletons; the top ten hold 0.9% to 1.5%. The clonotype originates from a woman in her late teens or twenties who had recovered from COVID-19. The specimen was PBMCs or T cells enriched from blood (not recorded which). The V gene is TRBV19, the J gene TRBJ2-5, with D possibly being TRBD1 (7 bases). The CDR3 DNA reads TGTGCCAGTAGTATAGATCCCCCGACAGGGACTCGGGGGACCCAGTACTTC. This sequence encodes CASSIDPPTGTRGTQYF.